A single sample gave rise to the 26 T cell receptor beta chains below, sequenced in a study of T cells in Graves' hyperthyroidism and ophthalmopathy. Amplification of TCR beta CDR3 regions was performed using RNA transcripts as template. First-round RT-PCR targeting the TCR CDR3 was performed with the HTBI primer set. TCRdb redid the calling of the multiplex PCR reads with MiXCR, one entry per CDR3 protein. Among about 700,000 distinct CDR3 sequences listed, approximately 42% were seen once. Sequencing used peripheral blood or thyroid tissue (not recorded which). Receptor source: an adult man with Graves' disease, either hyperthyroidism or ophthalmopathy (not recorded which).

The genes are TRBV28 and TRBJ1-5; the match to TRBD1 covers 10 bases. This CDR3 comprises 15 residues. Germline V gene lookup returns CDR1 MDHEN and CDR2 SYDVKM. The V and J ends lost 7 bases and 3 bases, in that order; junction bases with no gene match: 6. CDR3 in DNA: TGTGCCAGCAATCGGGGGACAGGGGCCAATCAGCCCCAGCATTTT. As protein: CASNRGTGANQPQHF. Full variable domain (missing parts from reference TRBV28 and TRBJ1-5): DVKVTQSSRYLVKRTGEKVFLECVQDMDHENMFWYRQDPGLGLRLIYFSYDVKMKEKGDIPEGYSVSREKKERFSLILESASTNQTSMYLCASNRGTGANQPQHFGDGTRLSIL.

Concerning this clonotype: An end of the junction does not agree with germline; a read error may underlie this. The V gene is TRBV10-3, the J gene TRBJ1-2; possible D gene TRBD1, 5 bases. Germline V lookup: CDR1 ENHRY, CDR2 SYGVKD. The CDR3 is made up of 13 amino acids. CDR3 nucleotides: TGTGCCATCAGTGAGGGGGCTAAGTATGGCTACACCTTC. Its protein is CAISEGAKYGYTF.

This clonotype was seen more than once but under ten times. V and J are TRBV7-2 and TRBJ1-1, with D hard to call. CDR3 length: 14 amino acids. Germline values: CDR1 SGHTA, CDR2 FQGNSA. Between the trimmed V and J ends, which lost 5 bases and 1 base, there was a span of 11 bases. The CDR3 here is CASSRLTPNTEAFF. The CDR3, as DNA: TGTGCCAGCAGCCGATTGACACCGAACACTGAAGCTTTCTTT. Together with reference TRBV7-2 and TRBJ1-1, the CDR3 gives the full variable domain: GAGVSQSPSNKVTEKGKDVELRCDPISGHTALYWYRQSLGQGLEFLIYFQGNSAPDKSGLPSDRFSAERTGGSVSTLTIQRTQQEDSAVYLCASSRLTPNTEAFFGQGTRLTVV.

As concerns this clonotype: A much more abundant neighbour one base away suggests this may be a read error. J is TRBJ1-2 and V is TRBV29-1; 7 nucleotides align to TRBD1. The CDR3 length is 14 residues. V gave up 1 base and J gave up 2 bases; unmatched junction bases: 4. In germline, CDR1 is SQVTM, CDR2 ANQGSEA. DNA for the CDR3: TGCAGCGTTGAAGGGGAGGGGGCCAACTATGGCTACACCTTC. Amino acid sequence: CSVEGEGANYGYTF. The full variable domain, its missing parts supplied by reference TRBV29-1 and TRBJ1-2, is SAVISQKPSRDICQRGTSLTIQCQVDSQVTMMFWYRQQPGQSLTLIATANQGSEATYESGFVIDKFPISRPNLTFSTLTVSNMSPEDSSIYLCSVEGEGANYGYTFGSGTRLTVV.

This clonotype was picked up many times. This chain links TRBV7-9 with TRBJ2-7; 10 bases line up with TRBD1. The germline gives CDR1 SEHNR, CDR2 FQNEAQ (reference sequence). The CDR3 has 15 residues. The V and J ends lost 3 bases and 6 bases, in that order; junction bases with no gene match: 8. CDR3 amino acids: CASSLPLGTGAEQYF. In DNA, the CDR3 is TGTGCCAGCAGCTTGCCCCTAGGGACAGGGGCCGAGCAGTACTTC.

The chain couples TRBV7-9 to TRBJ1-2; TRBD1 matches at 11 bases. The CDR3 runs 17 residues. Germline CDR1 SEHNR, CDR2 FQNEAQ (reference sequence). V shed 2 bases, J shed 2 bases, and the junction held 7 bases outside the gene matches. Here the CDR3 reads CASSLTPGQGVNYGYTF. CDR3 nucleotides: TGTGCCAGCAGCTTAACGCCGGGACAGGGGGTAAACTATGGCTACACCTTC.

Concerning this clonotype: This may be a read error, as it is one base from a much larger clone. This chain links TRBV2 with TRBJ1-5; D gene unclear. Trimming pared 4 bases from V and 9 bases from J, leaving 13 bases between. The CDR3 runs to 13 residues. The germline gives CDR1 SNHLY, CDR2 FYNNEI. The CDR3 bases are TGTGCCAGCAGTGCCGTGGGAAACGGGCCCCAGCATTTT. The encoded protein is CASSAVGNGPQHF.

The V gene is TRBV7-9, the J gene TRBJ2-7; TRBD2 matches 15 bases. There are 17 residues in the CDR3. The V and J ends lost 5 bases and 1 base, in that order; junction bases with no gene match: 6. Germline V CDR1 and CDR2: SEHNR, FQNEAQ (reference sequence). The CDR3 sequence is CASSPGLAGGWSYEQYF. CDR3 nucleotides: TGTGCCAGCAGCCCAGGACTAGCGGGAGGGTGGTCCTACGAGCAGTACTTC.

This clonotype was counted between two and nine times. The chain employs TRBV7-9 and TRBJ2-2; unclear D gene. CDR1 SEHNR and CDR2 FQNEAQ come from the germline V gene (reference sequence). The CDR3 runs to 13 residues. Trimming pared 5 bases from V and 4 bases from J, leaving 8 bases between. Written as DNA, the CDR3 is TGTGCCAGCAGCCGATCTCTCACCGGGGAGCTGTTTTTT. This codes for CASSRSLTGELFF.

The V gene is TRBV19, the J gene TRBJ1-6; TRBD1 matches 7 bases. J gave up 0 bases and V 6 bases, and 11 bases lay outside the gene matches. Germline V gene lookup returns CDR1 LNHDA and CDR2 SQIVND (reference sequence). CDR3 length equals 18 residues. Written as DNA, the CDR3 is TGTGCCAGTAGAGTGAATCCGGGACAGAGCTCCTATAATTCACCCCTCCACTTT. This gives the protein CASRVNPGQSSYNSPLHF.

The chain uses TRBV20-1 and TRBJ2-5; 7 positions match TRBD1. CDR3 length: 15 amino acids. J lost 4 bases, V lost 4 bases, and 12 bases had no gene match. CDR1 DFQATT and CDR2 SNEGSKA come from the germline V gene (reference sequence). The CDR3 bases are TGCAGTGCTATTCCCGGGACAGCAACGGTAGAGACCCAGTACTTC. Encoded protein: CSAIPGTATVETQYF.

There are a few counts of this clonotype. One base away lies a much larger clone, so this may be a sequencing read error. The chain recombines TRBV2 with TRBJ1-2; D remains unclear. The germline CDR1 and CDR2 sequences are SNHLY and FYNNEI. This CDR3 has 13 amino acids. In DNA, the CDR3 is TGTGCCGGCAGTGACGGTTTTGGCTATGGCTACACCTTC. Protein product: CAGSDGFGYGYTF.

This sequence joins TRBV29-1 and TRBJ2-7, with D perhaps assigned TRBD1 or TRBD2 (5 bases each). The CDR3 is 13 amino acids. Trimming took off 4 bases at V and 6 bases at J, with 16 bases between the two ends. Germline V gives CDR1 SQVTM, CDR2 ANQGSEA. Here the CDR3 reads CSVARGGQFEQYF. The CDR3 DNA follows: TGCAGCGTTGCTAGAGGAGGACAATTCGAGCAGTACTTC.

This clonotype was counted many times. This chain connects TRBV2 to TRBJ1-1; unclear D gene. This CDR3 has 13 amino acids. Trimming cost V 2 bases and J 9 bases, with 13 bases left between them. CDR1 and CDR2 (germline): SNHLY, FYNNEI. The CDR3 DNA reads as TGTGCCAGCAGTGAAAAGGCCCGGGGAAAAGCTTTCTTT. Its protein product is CASSEKARGKAFF. Supplemented by reference TRBV2 and TRBJ1-1, the full variable domain reads EPEVTQTPSHQVTQMGQEVILRCVPISNHLYFYWYRQILGQKVEFLVSFYNNEISEKSEIFDDQFSVERPDGSNFTLKIRSTKLEDSAMYFCASSEKARGKAFFGQGTRLTVV.

The sample holds many counts of this clonotype. The chain links TRBV5-1 to TRBJ2-7; 9 nucleotides match TRBD1. This CDR3 is 14 amino acids long. Germline V gives CDR1 SGHRS, CDR2 YFSETQ. Germline trimming cut 1 base from V and 5 bases from J; bases unmatched to any gene: 4. CDR3 sequence: CASSLRTGVDEQYF. The CDR3 DNA follows: TGCGCCAGCAGCTTGAGGACAGGGGTGGACGAGCAGTACTTC.

With regard to this clonotype: One end of the junction is discordant with germline, which a read error may explain. The CDR3 reads CASSSPIRARGEKLFF. The DNA for the CDR3 is TGTGCCAGCAGCTCGCCCATACGGGCCAGAGGTGAAAAACTGTTTTTT. J is TRBJ1-4 and V is TRBV5-1; D not certain. Per the germline V gene, CDR1 is SGHRS and CDR2 is YFSETQ. CDR3 length: 16 amino acids.

This chain uses TRBV29-1 with TRBJ2-5, with D perhaps TRBD1 or TRBD2 (5 bases each). The germline V gene encodes CDR1 SQVTM and CDR2 ANQGSEA. The CDR3 totals 11 residues. The V and J ends lost 8 bases and 1 base respectively, with 8 bases between them. Here the CDR3 reads CSLGTQETQYF. CDR3 bases: TGCAGCTTAGGGACCCAAGAGACCCAGTACTTC. The entire variable domain, with the rest obtained from reference TRBV29-1 and TRBJ2-5, is as follows: SAVISQKPSRDICQRGTSLTIQCQVDSQVTMMFWYRQQPGQSLTLIATANQGSEATYESGFVIDKFPISRPNLTFSTLTVSNMSPEDSSIYLCSLGTQETQYFGPGTRLLVL.

This clonotype appeared once. The chain joins TRBV6-5 to TRBJ1-2; D remains ambiguous. V lost 1 base, J lost 4 bases, and 10 bases lay in between. This CDR3 region has 14 residues. Per germline, CDR1 MNHEY and CDR2 SVGAGI. CDR3 in DNA: TGTGCCAGCAGTTACTTAGGCGGAACCTATGGCTACACCTTC. Its protein is CASSYLGGTYGYTF.

V is TRBV7-9 and J is TRBJ2-7; 13 bases are shared with TRBD2. The CDR3 is 17 amino acids. Germline V gene data show CDR1 as SEHNR and CDR2 as FQNEAQ (reference sequence). Trimming cost V 9 bases and J 2 bases; bases outside gene matches: 13. CDR3 DNA: TGTGCCAGTAGTATCCGAGGGACTAGCGGGGTCCCCTACGAGCAGTACTTC. Translation gives CASSIRGTSGVPYEQYF.

The gene calls are TRBV10-3 and TRBJ2-6, with unresolved D. With 5 bases removed from V and 1 base from J, the gap between germline ends came to 9 bases. The germline CDR1 and CDR2 sequences are ENHRY and SYGVKD. The CDR3 is 15 residues long. As DNA, the CDR3 is TGTGCCATCAGTTCCGGACGGTCTGGGGCCAACGTCCTGACTTTC. It translates to CAISSGRSGANVLTF.

This clonotype is a singleton in its sample. The rearrangement uses TRBV7-9 and TRBJ2-7; D is tentatively TRBD1 or TRBD2 (6 bases each). The V and J ends lost 5 bases and 4 bases respectively, with 18 bases between them. This CDR3 spans 15 amino acids. CDR1 SEHNR and CDR2 FQNEAQ come from the germline V gene (reference sequence). CDR3 amino acids: CASSQVWGAGYEQYF. The CDR3 DNA reads TGTGCCAGCAGCCAAGTCTGGGGGGCAGGGTACGAGCAGTACTTC.

The V gene is TRBV20-1, the J gene TRBJ1-2; 10 bases match TRBD1. CDR1 DFQATT and CDR2 SNEGSKA come from the germline V gene (reference sequence). The CDR3 is 13 residues long. Germline trimming cut 5 bases from V and 4 bases from J; bases unmatched to any gene: 4. The CDR3 nucleotides read TGCAGTGCTCAGAGGACAGGGGGCTATGGCTACACCTTC. It codes for CSAQRTGGYGYTF.

In this sample, this clonotype turned up a few times. The chain employs TRBV10-2 and TRBJ1-1; 7 bases line up with TRBD1. CDR3 size: 13 residues. V dropped 7 bases and J dropped 7; count of bases not matched to a gene: 9. Germline CDR1 reads WSHSY; CDR2 reads SAAADI. The CDR3 sequence: CASKGPGGVEAFF. The CDR3 DNA reads as TGCGCCAGCAAAGGTCCAGGGGGGGTTGAAGCTTTCTTT.

A note on this clonotype: This may be a read error: a much more frequent sequence differs by one nucleotide. The V and J genes are TRBV19 and TRBJ1-2; the D gene is possibly TRBD1 (6 bases). CDR1 and CDR2 from the germline V gene are LNHDA and SQIVND (reference sequence). V was cut by 8 bases and J by 3 bases, with 16 bases left in between. The CDR3 is 14 amino acids. The CDR3 DNA sequence: TGTGCCAGTGGATACAGGGAAATCGACTATGGCTACACCTTC. Its translation is CASGYREIDYGYTF.

On this clonotype: This sequence may be a read error, since a much larger clone differs from it by one base. The J gene is TRBJ1-5, the V gene TRBV29-1, with D possibly being TRBD1 (5 bases). The CDR3 consists of 13 residues. CDR1 SQVTM and CDR2 ANQGSEA come from the germline V gene. The CDR3 DNA sequence: TGCAACGTGAGGACTGGGGATGGGGGGCCCCAGCATTTT. Residues: CNVRTGDGGPQHF.

This clonotype has a handful of counts. At one end, the junction sequence differs from germline, possibly due to a read error. V usage is TRBV7-3 and J usage is TRBJ2-7, with 8 bases fitting TRBD1. The CDR3 consists of 18 residues. From germline, CDR1 is SGHTA and CDR2 FQGTGA. In nucleotides, the CDR3 is TGCGCCAGCAGCGAGATCGGGACAGGACGACCGAGTTCCTACGAGCAGTACTTC. Its protein is CASSEIGTGRPSSYEQYF.